This TCR beta chain is from a study of blood T cell repertoires in COVID-19. Study summary: COVID-19 samples collected from the United States, Italy and Spain covered acute and convalescent phases. The analysed material was cDNA or gDNA that came from T cells, B-cell-depleted T cells, or PBMCs.

Original data processing: Nucleated cell number was recorded as an estimate derived from reference gene primer amplification. The protocol was immunoSEQ multiplex PCR, while the TCRdb copy is restricted to in-frame clones and leaves out a portion. V, J and clone size reflect that table, while D and trimming were determined from the DNA. The profile shows approximately 130,000 clones, 85% to 90% of them singletons. Germline V gene sequence: CDR1 SGHRS, CDR2 YFSETQ. The CDR3 runs to 14 residues. V dropped 0 bases and J dropped 5 bases, with 9 bases sitting between them. The receptor was derived from a man aged 50 to 59 with active COVID-19. The sample was peripheral blood. The chain links TRBV5-1 to TRBJ2-1; no firm D call. CDR3 in DNA: TGCGCCAGCAGCTTGGGAGGCGATAACAATGAGCAGTTCTTC. Its translation is CASSLGGDNNEQFF.